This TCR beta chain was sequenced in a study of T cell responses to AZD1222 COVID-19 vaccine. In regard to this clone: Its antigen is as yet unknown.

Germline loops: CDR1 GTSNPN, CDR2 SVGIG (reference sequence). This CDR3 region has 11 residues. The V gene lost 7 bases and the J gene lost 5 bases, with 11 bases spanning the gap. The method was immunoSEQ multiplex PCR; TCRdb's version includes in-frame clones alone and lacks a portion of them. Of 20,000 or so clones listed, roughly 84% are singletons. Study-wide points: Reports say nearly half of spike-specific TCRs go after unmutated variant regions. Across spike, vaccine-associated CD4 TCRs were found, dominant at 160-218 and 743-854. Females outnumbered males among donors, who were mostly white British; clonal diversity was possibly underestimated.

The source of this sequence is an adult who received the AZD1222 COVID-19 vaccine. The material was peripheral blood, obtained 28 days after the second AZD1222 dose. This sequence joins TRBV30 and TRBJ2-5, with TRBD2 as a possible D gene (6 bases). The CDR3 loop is CASGLSETQYF. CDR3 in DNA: TGTGCCTCGGGACTGTCGGAGACCCAGTACTTC.